This T cell receptor (beta chain) was sequenced for a study of long-term antiretroviral therapy in people with HIV. Whole-study results and caveats: ART adherence was not documented, and neither viral resistance nor therapy changes had any data.

This CDR3 is built from 12 residues. Trimming removed 6 bases at V and 3 bases at J, with 8 bases between. CDR1 and CDR2 (germline): KGHSH, LQKENI. About this clone itself: Its antigen is not known.

At survey level, the immunoSEQ assay was run in its v3.0 version. Sequencing set out to capture roughly 40,000-55,000 T-cell genomes per sample. Profiled with immunoSEQ multiplex PCR; TCRdb holds only in-frame clones, not every one. The data show tens of thousands of clones, 85% to 90% seen once. Each HIV-infected participant was given treatment in the United States. This sequence joins TRBV18 and TRBJ1-2; a weak D match, TRBD1 (6 bases). The material was unsorted PBMCs, obtained 1.2 years after starting antiretroviral therapy. This clonotype was obtained from a woman aged 45-60 years with HIV. The CDR3 DNA reads TGTGCCAGCTCGACAGGAGACTATGGCTACACCTTC. It specifies CASSTGDYGYTF.